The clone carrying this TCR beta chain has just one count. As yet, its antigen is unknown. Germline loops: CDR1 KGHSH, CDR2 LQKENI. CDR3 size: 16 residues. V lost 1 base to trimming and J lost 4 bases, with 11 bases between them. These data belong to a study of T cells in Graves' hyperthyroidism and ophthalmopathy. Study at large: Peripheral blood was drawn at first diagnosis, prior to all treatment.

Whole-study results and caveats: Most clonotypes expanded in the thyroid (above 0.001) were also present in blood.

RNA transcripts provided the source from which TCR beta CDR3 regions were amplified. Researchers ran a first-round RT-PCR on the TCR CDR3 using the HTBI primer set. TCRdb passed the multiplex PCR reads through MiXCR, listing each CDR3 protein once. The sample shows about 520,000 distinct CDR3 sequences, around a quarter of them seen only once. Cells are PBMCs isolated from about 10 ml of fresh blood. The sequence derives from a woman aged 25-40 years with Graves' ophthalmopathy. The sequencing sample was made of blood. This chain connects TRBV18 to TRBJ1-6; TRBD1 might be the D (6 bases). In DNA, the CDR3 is TGTGCCAGCTCACCACGGGGGGGGCCTTATAATTCACCCCTCCACTTT. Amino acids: CASSPRGGPYNSPLHF.